This TCR beta chain derives from a study of shared clonotypes between healthy human individuals. Germline CDR1 SGHNT, CDR2 YYREEE (reference sequence). V was shortened by 3 bases and J by 2 bases, with 15 bases between the two germline ends. CDR3 length equals 15 residues. The protocol was immunoSEQ multiplex PCR, while the TCRdb copy is restricted to in-frame clones and leaves out a portion. In the table there are 950,000 to 1,200,000 clones, about 80% of which are singletons. The TCR sequence derives from a man younger than 30 in good health. Some clones in this sample may be carry-over from other donors' samples. The chain employs TRBV5-4 and TRBJ2-7; D possibly corresponds to TRBD2 (6 bases). The specimen was memory CD4+ T cells from PBMCs. The subset was: CD45RA-negative fraction. In nucleotides, the CDR3 is TGTGCCAGCAGCTGGGGCCAGCGGGCGGCCTACGAGCAGTACTTC. Translating gives CASSWGQRAAYEQYF.